This T cell receptor beta chain was profiled in a study of blood T cell repertoires in COVID-19. The overall study: Both acute and convalescent COVID-19 samples were obtained from the United States, Italy and Spain. T cells, B-cell-depleted T cells, or PBMCs supplied cDNA or gDNA.

Enrolment of Seattle patients took place during active infection, and they were followed longitudinally. The CDR3 sequence is 16 residues long. The germline gives CDR1 SQVTM, CDR2 ANQGSEA. The V segment lost 4 bases and the J segment 6 bases; nucleotides outside the gene matches: 9. The authors' processing: Estimation of nucleated cell counts was performed using reference gene primer amplification. Method: immunoSEQ multiplex PCR; TCRdb's copy keeps in-frame clones and lacks some. V, J and clone size derive from that table, while D and trimming were established from the DNA sequence. The repertoire holds about 210,000 clones, with roughly four fifths as singletons.

This chain links TRBV29-1 with TRBJ2-2; 12 positions agree with TRBD2. The sequencing sample was made of peripheral blood. The TCR comes from a woman in her 70s with COVID-19, enrolled during active disease. CDR3 coding DNA: TGCAGCGTTGGGGCTAGCGGGAGGGCCCGGGCCGGGGAGCTGTTTTTT. It specifies CSVGASGRARAGELFF.